This entry features one TCR beta chain sequence. This sample is drawn from a study of control samples from healthy donors and cancer patients. V trimming: 2 bases; J trimming: 6 bases; junction bases outside the gene matches: 6. The CDR3 covers 14 residues. Germline V lookup: CDR1 MNHEY, CDR2 SMNVEV (reference sequence). The assay was immunoSEQ multiplex PCR, and TCRdb's table has in-frame clones only and misses some. The sample includes some 120,000 clones, around 92% of them seen just once. The sample was PBMCs. This receptor was obtained from a man older than 75 with head and neck cancer. V usage is TRBV27 and J usage is TRBJ1-2, with 7 bases identical to TRBD1. CDR3 protein: CASSLTGQRNGYTF. The CDR3, as DNA: TGTGCCAGCAGTTTAACGGGACAGAGAAATGGCTACACCTTC.